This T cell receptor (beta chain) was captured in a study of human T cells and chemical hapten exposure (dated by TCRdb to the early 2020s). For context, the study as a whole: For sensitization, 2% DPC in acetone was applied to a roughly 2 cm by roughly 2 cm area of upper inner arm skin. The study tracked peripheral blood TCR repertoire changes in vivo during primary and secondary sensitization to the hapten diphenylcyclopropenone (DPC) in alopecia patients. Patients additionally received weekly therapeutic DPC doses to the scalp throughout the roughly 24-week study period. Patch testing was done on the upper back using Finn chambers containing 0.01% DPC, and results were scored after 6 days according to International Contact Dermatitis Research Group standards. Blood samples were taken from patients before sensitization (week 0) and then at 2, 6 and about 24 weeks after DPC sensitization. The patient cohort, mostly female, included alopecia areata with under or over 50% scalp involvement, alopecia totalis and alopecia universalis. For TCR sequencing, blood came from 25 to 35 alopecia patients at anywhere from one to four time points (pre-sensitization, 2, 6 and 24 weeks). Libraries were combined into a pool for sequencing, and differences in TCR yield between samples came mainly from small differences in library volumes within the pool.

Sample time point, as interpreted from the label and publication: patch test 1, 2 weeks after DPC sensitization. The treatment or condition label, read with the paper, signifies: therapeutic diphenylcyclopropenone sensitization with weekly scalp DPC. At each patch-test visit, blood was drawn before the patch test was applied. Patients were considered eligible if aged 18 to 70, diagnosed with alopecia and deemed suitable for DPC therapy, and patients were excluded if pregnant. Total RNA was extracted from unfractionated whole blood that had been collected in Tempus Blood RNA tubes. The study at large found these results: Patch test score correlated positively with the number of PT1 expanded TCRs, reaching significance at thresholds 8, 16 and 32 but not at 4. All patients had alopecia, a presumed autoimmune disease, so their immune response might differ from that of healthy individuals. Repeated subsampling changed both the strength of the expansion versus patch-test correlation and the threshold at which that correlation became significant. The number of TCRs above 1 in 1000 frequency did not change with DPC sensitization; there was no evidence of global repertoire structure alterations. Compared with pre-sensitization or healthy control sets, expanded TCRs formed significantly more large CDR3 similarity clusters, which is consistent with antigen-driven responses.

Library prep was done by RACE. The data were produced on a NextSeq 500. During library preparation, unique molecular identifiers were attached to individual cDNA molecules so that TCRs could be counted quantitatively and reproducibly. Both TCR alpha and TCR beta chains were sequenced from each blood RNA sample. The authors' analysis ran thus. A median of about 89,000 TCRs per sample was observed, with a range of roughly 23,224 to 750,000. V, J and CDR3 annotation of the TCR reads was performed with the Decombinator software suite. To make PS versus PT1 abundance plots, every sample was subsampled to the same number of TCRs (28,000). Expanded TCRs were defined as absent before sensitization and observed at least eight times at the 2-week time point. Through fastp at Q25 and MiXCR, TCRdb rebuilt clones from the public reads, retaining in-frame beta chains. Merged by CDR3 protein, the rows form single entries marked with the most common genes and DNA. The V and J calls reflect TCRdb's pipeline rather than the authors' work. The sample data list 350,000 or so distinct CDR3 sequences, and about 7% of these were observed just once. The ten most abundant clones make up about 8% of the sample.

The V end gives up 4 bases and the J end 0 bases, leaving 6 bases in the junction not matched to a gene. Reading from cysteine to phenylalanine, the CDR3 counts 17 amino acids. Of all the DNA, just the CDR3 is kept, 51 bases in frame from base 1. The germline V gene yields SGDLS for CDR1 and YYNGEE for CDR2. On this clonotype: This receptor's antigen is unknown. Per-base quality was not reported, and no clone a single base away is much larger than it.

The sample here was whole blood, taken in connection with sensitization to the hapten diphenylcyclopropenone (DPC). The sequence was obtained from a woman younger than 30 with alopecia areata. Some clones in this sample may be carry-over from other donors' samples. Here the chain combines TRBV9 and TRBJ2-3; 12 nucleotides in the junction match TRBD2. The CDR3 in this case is CASSLTSGGFSTDTQYF. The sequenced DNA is TGTGCCAGCAGCCTTACTAGCGGGGGGTTTAGCACAGATACGCAGTATTTT.